These T cell receptor beta chains were read from a single sample in a study of T cells after yellow fever vaccination. TCRdb redid the calling of the 5' RACE reads with MiXCR, one entry per CDR3 protein. This sample has around 250,000 distinct CDR3 sequences, with 6.9% found just once. The specimen was CD4+ T cells sorted from PBMCs, collected 15 days after the yellow fever booster vaccination. These receptors were obtained from a man aged 25-45 years who received the YFV17D yellow fever vaccine. The CDR3 runs from the conserved cysteine through the conserved F or W. The D gene is left open where the match is weak. Only part of the rows carry a size: once, few, many, or a class if the clone is expanded.

j_call	clone_size	v_call	d_call	cdr3_aa	cdr3_nt
TRBJ2-1	.	TRBV20-1	TRBD1	CSARDPGQGYRDEQFF	TGCAGTGCTAGGGATCCGGGACAGGGCTATCGTGATGAGCAGTTCTTC
TRBJ2-1	few	TRBV10-2	.	CASGAGTPSYNEQFF	TGCGCCAGCGGGGCCGGGACTCCGTCCTACAATGAGCAGTTCTTC
TRBJ2-5	many	TRBV5-5	TRBD1	CASSLTGEQTQYF	TGTGCCAGCAGCCTTACAGGGGAACAGACCCAGTACTTC
TRBJ2-2	.	TRBV9	.	CASSVSLVPTGELFF	TGTGCCAGCAGCGTAAGTCTAGTTCCCACCGGGGAGCTGTTTTTT
TRBJ2-7	many	TRBV20-1	.	CSVGGAYEQYF	TGCAGTGTAGGGGGGGCATACGAGCAGTACTTC
TRBJ2-6	.	TRBV7-9	.	CAYGGPAGANVLTF	TGTGCTTACGGGGGGCCGGCTGGGGCCAACGTCCTGACTTTC
TRBJ2-7	few	TRBV3-1	.	CASRTSSGRQYF	TGTGCCAGCAGAACTTCAAGTGGGAGGCAGTACTTC
TRBJ2-1	.	TRBV20-1	.	CSATTRGASSYNEQFF	TGCAGTGCGACAACACGGGGGGCCAGCTCCTACAATGAGCAGTTCTTC
TRBJ2-5	many	TRBV5-1	TRBD1	CASSMGQQETQYF	TGCGCCAGCAGCATGGGACAGCAAGAGACCCAGTACTTC
TRBJ2-1	many	TRBV20-1	.	CSARTDYNEQFF	TGCAGTGCTAGAACGGACTACAATGAGCAGTTCTTC
TRBJ2-7	.	TRBV20-1	TRBD1	CSARIGTVQNF	TGCAGTGCTAGGATAGGGACAGTACAGAACTTC
TRBJ2-3	.	TRBV20-1	.	CSASRMPDTQYF	TGCAGTGCTAGTAGAATGCCAGATACGCAGTATTTT
TRBJ2-7	few	TRBV14	.	CASSQYLAGEQYF	TGTGCCAGCAGCCAATACTTAGCTGGCGAGCAGTACTTC
TRBJ2-1	few	TRBV7-2	.	CASSYSPYNEQFF	TGTGCCAGCAGCTACAGCCCCTACAATGAGCAGTTCTTC
TRBJ2-7	.	TRBV27	.	CASSSHSAYEQYF	TGTGCCAGCAGTTCCCACTCGGCCTACGAGCAGTACTTC
TRBJ2-1	.	TRBV12-3/TRBV12-4	.	CASIQSGASYNEQFF	TGTGCCAGCATCCAGAGTGGGGCCTCCTACAATGAGCAGTTCTTC
TRBJ2-4	.	TRBV5-5	.	CASSLGDWGEVAKNIQYF	TGTGCCAGCAGCTTGGGGGATTGGGGGGAGGTCGCCAAAAACATTCAGTACTTC
TRBJ2-1	many	TRBV7-2	.	CASSPLGQGTYNEQFF	TGTGCCAGCAGCCCCCTGGGGCAGGGCACCTACAATGAGCAGTTCTTC
TRBJ2-2	.	TRBV3-1	.	CASSSQSASLGTGELFF	TGTGCCAGCAGCTCTCAAAGTGCTTCTTTGGGGACCGGGGAGCTGTTTTTT
TRBJ2-1	.	TRBV7-2	TRBD2	CASSFREGQYNEQFF	TGTGCCAGCAGCTTTCGGGAGGGCCAATACAATGAGCAGTTCTTC
TRBJ2-6	.	TRBV15	.	CATSREFGSGANVLTF	TGTGCCACCAGCAGAGAGTTTGGGTCTGGGGCCAACGTCCTGACTTTC
TRBJ2-3	few	TRBV20-1	TRBD2	CSAPPGGLVSSTDTQYF	TGCAGTGCTCCACCGGGAGGACTCGTCTCTAGCACAGATACGCAGTATTTT
TRBJ2-5	many	TRBV20-1	TRBD2	CSARAAGAKETQYF	TGCAGTGCTAGAGCGGCGGGAGCTAAAGAGACCCAGTACTTC
TRBJ1-1	.	TRBV12-3/TRBV12-4	TRBD1	CASNAGQLNTEAFF	TGTGCCAGCAACGCGGGACAGTTGAACACTGAAGCTTTCTTT
TRBJ2-1	many	TRBV4-2	TRBD2	CASSQGLAGNNEQFF	TGTGCCAGCAGCCAGGGACTAGCGGGGAACAATGAGCAGTTCTTC
TRBJ2-3	.	TRBV28	TRBD1	CASSPPQGSTDTQYF	TGTGCCAGCAGTCCCCCACAGGGGAGCACAGATACGCAGTATTTT
TRBJ2-4	.	TRBV5-1	.	CASSQTGQASKNIQYF	TGCGCCAGCAGCCAAACGGGGCAGGCCTCCAAAAACATTCAGTACTTC
TRBJ2-1	.	TRBV20-1	.	CSARGGAMVEGQFF	TGCAGTGCTAGAGGCGGGGCCATGGTTGAAGGGCAGTTCTTC
TRBJ1-1	.	TRBV28	.	CASSLPHGNTEAFF	TGTGCCAGCAGTCTCCCTCATGGGAACACTGAAGCTTTCTTT
TRBJ2-7	.	TRBV29-1	.	CSVVGTGTYEQYF	TGCAGCGTTGTTGGTACAGGGACCTACGAGCAGTACTTC
TRBJ2-2	few	TRBV5-1	TRBD2	CASSSLAGVATGELFF	TGCGCCAGCAGCTCGCTAGCGGGAGTAGCCACCGGGGAGCTGTTTTTT
TRBJ2-5	few	TRBV5-1	.	CASSADNSGAQYF	TGCGCCAGCAGCGCGGACAATTCCGGGGCCCAGTACTTC
TRBJ2-1	.	TRBV5-4	.	CASSSTSSNEQFF	TGTGCCAGCAGCAGCACTAGTAGCAATGAGCAGTTCTTC
TRBJ2-7	.	TRBV7-2	.	CASSLDRVREQYF	TGTGCCAGCAGCTTAGACAGGGTACGCGAGCAGTACTTC
TRBJ1-5	few	TRBV20-1	TRBD1	CSARRQGDQPQHF	TGCAGTGCTAGAAGGCAGGGGGATCAGCCCCAGCATTTT
TRBJ2-7	few	TRBV7-2	.	CASSPYGTWVHEQYF	TGTGCCAGCAGCCCCTACGGCACGTGGGTCCACGAGCAGTACTTC
TRBJ2-5	.	TRBV5-6	.	CASSLAGRHEETQYF	TGTGCCAGCAGCTTGGCGGGACGACATGAAGAGACCCAGTACTTC
TRBJ2-1	few	TRBV29-1	.	CSAGPRVFDEQFF	TGCAGCGCGGGCCCCAGGGTATTCGATGAGCAGTTCTTC
TRBJ2-1	many	TRBV20-1	.	CSGPRSGSNNEQFF	TGCAGTGGTCCACGAAGCGGGTCCAACAATGAGCAGTTCTTC
TRBJ2-5	many	TRBV5-1	.	CASSTWGSRQETQYF	TGCGCCAGCAGCACTTGGGGTTCCAGGCAAGAGACCCAGTACTTC
TRBJ2-1	.	TRBV2	TRBD2	CASSGPGLAQYNEQFF	TGTGCCAGCAGTGGACCGGGACTAGCGCAGTACAATGAGCAGTTCTTC
TRBJ2-3	many	TRBV7-6	.	CASSLSSSGTDTQYF	TGTGCCAGCAGCTTAAGCTCTAGCGGCACAGATACGCAGTATTTT
TRBJ2-7	.	TRBV9	.	CASSVDPSSYEQYF	TGTGCCAGCAGCGTAGACCCGAGTTCCTACGAGCAGTACTTC
TRBJ1-4	few	TRBV7-9	.	CAVHRDGRNEKLFF	TGTGCGGTCCACCGGGACGGGAGAAATGAAAAACTGTTTTTT
TRBJ1-2	few	TRBV7-2	.	CASSLDPQASYTF	TGTGCCAGCAGCTTGGACCCTCAAGCTAGCTACACCTTC
TRBJ1-6	many	TRBV4-3	.	CASSQGAGRSLNSPLHF	TGCGCCAGCAGCCAGGGCGCGGGGCGTTCCCTCAATTCACCCCTCCACTTT
TRBJ1-5	many	TRBV20-1	TRBD1	CSARETGNALIVNQPQHF	TGCAGTGCTAGGGAGACAGGGAACGCGTTAATTGTAAATCAGCCCCAGCATTTT
TRBJ1-5	many	TRBV7-2	TRBD1	CASSLMGQGSNQPQHF	TGTGCCAGCAGCTTAATGGGACAGGGTAGCAATCAGCCCCAGCATTTT
TRBJ2-1	few	TRBV6-2/TRBV6-3	.	CASANGYEQFF	TGTGCCAGCGCAAATGGCTATGAGCAGTTCTTC
TRBJ2-1	many	TRBV5-1	TRBD2	CASNLLAPDEQFF	TGCGCCAGTAACCTACTAGCGCCCGATGAGCAGTTCTTC
TRBJ2-5	.	TRBV15	TRBD2	CATSRGTTSGEETQYF	TGTGCCACCAGCAGGGGTACCACTAGCGGGGAAGAGACCCAGTACTTC